Listed below are T cell receptor beta chains from one sample, sequenced in a study of T and B cells in COVID-19 patients. MiXCR, applied by TCRdb to the multiplex PCR reads, yields one record per CDR3 protein. In the table there are approximately 17,000 distinct CDR3 sequences, over 25% of which are singletons. Sequencing used blood. Receptors originate from a human donor who had recovered from COVID-19. Both conserved end residues are part of each CDR3. The D gene is left open where the match is weak. Clone size is given for some rows only: seen once, a few or many times, or a class if the clone is expanded.

TRBJ2-3	TRBD2	.	TRBV11-2	CASSGLAGTDTQYF	TGTGCCAGCAGCGGACTAGCGGGCACAGATACGCAGTATTTT
TRBJ2-7	TRBD2	medium-sized	TRBV19	CASSVVSGKNYEQYF	TGTGCCAGTAGTGTGGTGAGCGGGAAGAACTACGAGCAGTACTTC
TRBJ1-4	.	.	TRBV20-1	CSARDRDEKLFF	TGCAGTGCTAGAGATCGCGATGAAAAACTGTTTTTT
TRBJ1-5	.	many	TRBV6-5	CASSTSINQPQHF	TGTGCCAGCAGTACCAGTATCAATCAGCCCCAGCATTTT
TRBJ1-1	.	medium-sized	TRBV29-1	CSVADAEAFF	TGCAGCGTTGCTGACGCTGAAGCTTTCTTT
TRBJ2-1	TRBD2	medium-sized	TRBV12-3/TRBV12-4	CASSLALRGGEQFF	TGTGCCAGCAGTTTAGCGCTCCGGGGGGGTGAGCAGTTCTTC
TRBJ2-5	.	.	TRBV19	CASSTVNPDTQYF	TGTGCCAGTAGTACAGTCAATCCAGACACCCAGTACTTC
TRBJ1-2	.	.	TRBV28	CASSVQGSNYGYTF	TGTGCCAGCAGTGTACAGGGTTCTAACTATGGCTACACCTTC
TRBJ2-5	TRBD2	medium-sized	TRBV27	CASSSRLAGQETQYF	TGTGCCAGCAGTTCCAGACTAGCGGGGCAAGAGACCCAGTACTTC
TRBJ1-3	.	.	TRBV6-2/TRBV6-3	CASRPRRAGNTIYF	TGTGCCAGCAGGCCCCGGAGGGCTGGAAACACCATATATTTT
TRBJ2-7	.	medium-sized	TRBV19	CASGVLGEQYF	TGTGCCTCCGGCGTCCTAGGGGAGCAGTACTTC
TRBJ2-1	TRBD2	medium-sized	TRBV19	CASSRGLATGEQFF	TGTGCCAGTAGTAGAGGACTAGCGACCGGTGAGCAGTTCTTC
TRBJ1-3	.	.	TRBV6-5	CASSLTRLSSGNTLYF	TGTGCCAGCAGTCTCACTCGACTCAGCTCTGGAAACACCCTATATTTT
TRBJ2-7	TRBD1	few	TRBV7-6	CASSATGALAYEQYF	TGTGCCAGCAGCGCCACAGGGGCCCTGGCCTACGAGCAGTACTTC
TRBJ1-5	TRBD1	.	TRBV5-5	CASSAQTGRHQPQHF	TGTGCCAGCAGCGCGCAGACAGGGCGCCATCAGCCCCAGCATTTT
TRBJ2-2	.	many	TRBV18	CASYPGTTNTGELFF	TGTGCCAGCTACCCCGGGACAACGAACACCGGGGAGCTGTTTTTT
TRBJ2-3	TRBD2	.	TRBV7-9	CASTGSGGAVADTQYF	TGTGCCAGCACGGGGAGCGGGGGGGCCGTCGCAGATACGCAGTATTTT
TRBJ1-5	.	few	TRBV30	CAWRPTDTGNQPQHF	TGTGCCTGGCGCCCCACCGATACGGGCAATCAGCCCCAGCATTTT
TRBJ1-5	.	.	TRBV12-3/TRBV12-4	CASTGRNQPQHF	TGTGCCAGCACGGGACGCAATCAGCCCCAGCATTTT
TRBJ1-1	.	.	TRBV5-6	CASSLGGFIDTEAFF	TGTGCCAGCAGCCTGGGGGGGTTTATAGACACTGAAGCTTTCTTT
TRBJ2-1	.	.	TRBV19	CASSMAQSSYNEQFF	TGTGCCAGTAGTATGGCCCAAAGCTCCTACAATGAGCAGTTCTTC
TRBJ2-7	TRBD2	medium-sized	TRBV19	CASRGSGRFDEQYF	TGTGCCAGTCGGGGTAGCGGGAGGTTCGACGAGCAGTACTTC
TRBJ2-3	TRBD2	many	TRBV7-6	CASSSLAGGQDTQYF	TGTGCCAGCAGCTCATTAGCGGGGGGGCAAGATACGCAGTATTTT
TRBJ2-1	.	many	TRBV18	CASSPPDQPGYNEQFF	TGTGCCAGCTCACCACCCGACCAACCAGGATACAATGAGCAGTTCTTC
TRBJ1-6	TRBD1	.	TRBV25-1	CASSEYGTKGGTYNSPLHF	TGTGCCAGCAGTGAATATGGGACAAAAGGGGGCACCTATAATTCACCCCTCCACTTT
TRBJ1-4	TRBD1	few	TRBV18	CASSRDRGINEKLFF	TGTGCCAGCTCACGGGACAGGGGTATTAATGAAAAACTGTTTTTT
TRBJ2-1	TRBD2	many	TRBV5-5	CASSSGTSGSGVYNEQFF	TGTGCCAGCAGCTCCGGGACTAGCGGGAGTGGGGTGTACAATGAGCAGTTCTTC
TRBJ1-2	.	many	TRBV19	CASSGQNFYGYTF	TGTGCCAGTAGCGGACAGAACTTCTATGGCTACACCTTC
TRBJ2-5	TRBD2	few	TRBV27	CASSSLAGGETQYF	TGTGCCAGCAGTTCCCTAGCGGGAGGGGAGACCCAGTACTTC
TRBJ2-7	TRBD2	many	TRBV6-1	CASSLAGGSYEQYF	TGTGCCAGCAGCCTTGCGGGGGGGTCCTACGAGCAGTACTTC
TRBJ2-5	TRBD1	many	TRBV6-5	CASSSDRVKETQYF	TGTGCCAGCAGTAGTGACAGGGTTAAGGAGACCCAGTACTTC
TRBJ1-2	.	.	TRBV5-1	CASSLGPGESYGYTF	TGCGCCAGCAGCTTGGGCCCCGGGGAATCCTATGGCTACACCTTC
TRBJ2-1	.	.	TRBV7-2	CASSSLTGAYNEQFF	TGTGCCAGCAGCTCCTTGACGGGAGCGTACAATGAGCAGTTCTTC
TRBJ2-7	.	few	TRBV5-4	CASSLAGATYEQYF	TGTGCCAGCAGCTTGGCAGGCGCTACCTACGAGCAGTACTTC
TRBJ1-5	TRBD1	few	TRBV30	CAWAGGARQPQHF	TGTGCCTGGGCAGGGGGCGCGAGGCAGCCCCAGCATTTT
TRBJ1-4	TRBD1	.	TRBV5-1	CASSLTGAAGEKLFF	TGCGCCAGCAGTTTAACAGGGGCGGCAGGTGAAAAACTGTTTTTT
TRBJ2-2	.	many	TRBV5-6	CASSFGFANTGELFF	TGTGCCAGCAGCTTCGGATTCGCGAACACCGGGGAGCTGTTTTTT
TRBJ1-2	.	many	TRBV6-5	CATQGLDGYTF	TGTGCCACCCAGGGATTGGATGGCTACACCTTC